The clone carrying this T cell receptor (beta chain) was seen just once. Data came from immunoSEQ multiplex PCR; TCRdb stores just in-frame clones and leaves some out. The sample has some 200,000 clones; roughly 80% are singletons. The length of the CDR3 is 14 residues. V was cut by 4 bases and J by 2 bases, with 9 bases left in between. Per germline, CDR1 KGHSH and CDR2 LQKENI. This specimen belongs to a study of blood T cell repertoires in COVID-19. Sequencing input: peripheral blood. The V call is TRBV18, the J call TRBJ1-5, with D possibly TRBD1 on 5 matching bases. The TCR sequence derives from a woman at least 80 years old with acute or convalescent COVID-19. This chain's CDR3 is CASSLGGGNQPQHF. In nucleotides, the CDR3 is TGTGCCAGCTCACTAGGAGGGGGCAATCAGCCCCAGCATTTT.